These T cell receptor beta chains were read from a single sample in a study of blood T cell repertoires in COVID-19. The assay was immunoSEQ multiplex PCR, and TCRdb's table has in-frame clones only and misses some. There are 30,000 to 35,000 clones in the sample; 83% occur only once, and approximately 3.5% lies in the top ten. Sequenced sample: peripheral blood. These receptor sequences come from a man aged 50-60 years with acute or convalescent COVID-19. Each CDR3 is given with its conserved first and last residue. Fields, in order: D gene, V gene, J gene, clone size, CDR3 DNA, CDR3 protein. The D gene is left open where the match is weak. The size of a clone is reported for some rows only, either as once, few or many, or as a class for expanded clones.

d_call: NA; v_call: TRBV27; j_call: TRBJ2-5; clone_size: NA; cdr3_nt: TGTGCCAGCCGTGGGCAGCCCGTGGAGACCCAGTACTTC; cdr3_aa: CASRGQPVETQYF
d_call: TRBD2; v_call: TRBV7-9; j_call: TRBJ2-3; clone_size: NA; cdr3_nt: TGTGCCAGCAGCCCCCAGAGACCTAGCGGTCGCACAGATACGCAGTATTTT; cdr3_aa: CASSPQRPSGRTDTQYF
d_call: NA; v_call: TRBV6-6; j_call: TRBJ1-6; clone_size: NA; cdr3_nt: TGTGCCAGCAGTTACTCGGAGGCCGCTAATTCACCCCTCCACTTT; cdr3_aa: CASSYSEAANSPLHF
d_call: NA; v_call: TRBV4-1; j_call: TRBJ2-4; clone_size: NA; cdr3_nt: TGCGCCAGCAGCCAAGGTCGGGCCAAAAACATTCAGTACTTC; cdr3_aa: CASSQGRAKNIQYF
d_call: TRBD1; v_call: TRBV10-2; j_call: TRBJ2-7; clone_size: once; cdr3_nt: TGCGCCAGCAGTGACAGGGGGTACTACGAGCAGTACTTC; cdr3_aa: CASSDRGYYEQYF
d_call: TRBD2; v_call: TRBV19; j_call: TRBJ2-1; clone_size: NA; cdr3_nt: TGTGCCAGTAGTATCGGGACTAGCGGGGACAATGAGCAGTTCTTC; cdr3_aa: CASSIGTSGDNEQFF
d_call: NA; v_call: TRBV7-8; j_call: TRBJ2-7; clone_size: NA; cdr3_nt: TGTGCCAGCAGCCTCCGACAGTACGAGCAGTACTTC; cdr3_aa: CASSLRQYEQYF
d_call: NA; v_call: TRBV7-9; j_call: TRBJ1-3; clone_size: NA; cdr3_nt: TGTGCCAGCGGGGATCTGATAGCGGGAGGAGTAAACACCATATATTTT; cdr3_aa: CASGDLIAGGVNTIYF
d_call: NA; v_call: TRBV13; j_call: TRBJ1-2; clone_size: NA; cdr3_nt: TGTGCCAGCAGCCACCGGGACTACTATGGCTACACCTTC; cdr3_aa: CASSHRDYYGYTF
d_call: NA; v_call: TRBV25-1; j_call: TRBJ2-1; clone_size: NA; cdr3_nt: TGTGCCAGCAGTCTAACAGGGAGAGAGAACAATGAGCAGTTCTTC; cdr3_aa: CASSLTGRENNEQFF
d_call: TRBD1; v_call: TRBV10-3; j_call: TRBJ2-5; clone_size: NA; cdr3_nt: TGTGCTACAGGGGACGAGACCCAGTACTTC; cdr3_aa: CATGDETQYF
d_call: NA; v_call: TRBV12-3/TRBV12-4; j_call: TRBJ1-3; clone_size: NA; cdr3_nt: TGTGCCAGCAGTTTGAGTGGAAACACCATATATTTT; cdr3_aa: CASSLSGNTIYF
d_call: NA; v_call: TRBV25-1; j_call: TRBJ1-5; clone_size: NA; cdr3_nt: TGTGCCAGCAGTGGCACCGGGACACCCAAGGAGCCCCAGCATTTT; cdr3_aa: CASSGTGTPKEPQHF
d_call: TRBD1; v_call: TRBV10-3; j_call: TRBJ2-1; clone_size: NA; cdr3_nt: TGTGCCATCCAGGGGGTTGGTCTCAATGAGCAGTTCTTC; cdr3_aa: CAIQGVGLNEQFF
d_call: NA; v_call: TRBV21-1; j_call: TRBJ1-5; clone_size: once; cdr3_nt: TGTGCCAGCAGCAAACAGGAGGTTAACAATCAGCCCCAGCATTTT; cdr3_aa: CASSKQEVNNQPQHF
d_call: TRBD1; v_call: TRBV29-1; j_call: TRBJ1-1; clone_size: NA; cdr3_nt: TGCAGCGTTGACGGGCAGGGGGTAGGGACTGAAGCTTTCTTT; cdr3_aa: CSVDGQGVGTEAFF
d_call: NA; v_call: TRBV11-2; j_call: TRBJ2-3; clone_size: NA; cdr3_nt: TGTGCCAGCAGCTTGGAGGGGGCATTGGGCACAGATACGCAGTATTTT; cdr3_aa: CASSLEGALGTDTQYF
d_call: TRBD1; v_call: TRBV9; j_call: TRBJ2-3; clone_size: once; cdr3_nt: TGTGCCAGCAGCCCTAGTGGACAGGGTTTTAGCACAGATACGCAGTATTTT; cdr3_aa: CASSPSGQGFSTDTQYF
d_call: TRBD1; v_call: TRBV28; j_call: TRBJ2-2; clone_size: NA; cdr3_nt: TGTGCCAGCAGTTTATCGGTCTTCGGGACAGGGGGCTTCACCGGGGAGCTGTTTTTT; cdr3_aa: CASSLSVFGTGGFTGELFF
d_call: TRBD1; v_call: TRBV5-1; j_call: TRBJ1-3; clone_size: few; cdr3_nt: TGCGCCAGCAGCTTGACAGGGGGCGCTGGAAACACCATATATTTT; cdr3_aa: CASSLTGGAGNTIYF
d_call: TRBD1; v_call: TRBV7-2; j_call: TRBJ1-1; clone_size: NA; cdr3_nt: TGTGCCAGCAGCTTAGATATTGAGCGCAGGGGGCTGATGGGCACTGAAGCTTTCTTT; cdr3_aa: CASSLDIERRGLMGTEAFF
d_call: NA; v_call: TRBV6-6; j_call: TRBJ1-6; clone_size: NA; cdr3_nt: TGTGCCAGCAGTTCTCAATCAGGGAATTCACCCCTCCACTTT; cdr3_aa: CASSSQSGNSPLHF
d_call: TRBD1; v_call: TRBV28; j_call: TRBJ1-1; clone_size: NA; cdr3_nt: TGTGCCAGCAGTTTGGGGCAGGGGGCTGGAAACACTGAAGCTTTCTTT; cdr3_aa: CASSLGQGAGNTEAFF
d_call: NA; v_call: TRBV30; j_call: TRBJ1-2; clone_size: NA; cdr3_nt: TGTGCCTCGTCCCGAGGGAGAGGTGGCTACACCTTC; cdr3_aa: CASSRGRGGYTF
d_call: TRBD2; v_call: TRBV9; j_call: TRBJ2-5; clone_size: NA; cdr3_nt: TGTGCCAGCAGCGTAGCGGGGGGGGAGACCCAGTACTTC; cdr3_aa: CASSVAGGETQYF
d_call: TRBD2; v_call: TRBV9; j_call: TRBJ2-1; clone_size: NA; cdr3_nt: TGTGCCAGCAGCGTAAGCGGGAGTATTCATGAGCAGTTCTTC; cdr3_aa: CASSVSGSIHEQFF
d_call: NA; v_call: TRBV18; j_call: TRBJ2-3; clone_size: NA; cdr3_nt: TGTGCCAGCTCACCCGTAGGGGGGGGATCCACAGATACGCAGTATTTT; cdr3_aa: CASSPVGGGSTDTQYF
d_call: TRBD2; v_call: TRBV30; j_call: TRBJ2-7; clone_size: once; cdr3_nt: TGTGCCTGGAGTGTACGTTTTAGCGGGGGCCCCAGTAGGTACGAGCAGTACTTC; cdr3_aa: CAWSVRFSGGPSRYEQYF
d_call: NA; v_call: TRBV28; j_call: TRBJ1-3; clone_size: NA; cdr3_nt: TGTGCCAGCCATAGGGGATTTGGAAACACCATATATTTT; cdr3_aa: CASHRGFGNTIYF
d_call: NA; v_call: TRBV5-1; j_call: TRBJ2-3; clone_size: NA; cdr3_nt: TGCGCCAGCAGCTTAACAGGGACAGATACGCAGTATTTT; cdr3_aa: CASSLTGTDTQYF
d_call: NA; v_call: TRBV18; j_call: TRBJ2-3; clone_size: NA; cdr3_nt: TGTGCCAGCTCACCAAGAGGGTCCCCGGGAGATACGCAGTATTTT; cdr3_aa: CASSPRGSPGDTQYF
d_call: NA; v_call: TRBV5-4; j_call: TRBJ1-1; clone_size: once; cdr3_nt: TGTGCCAGCAGCTTGGGGGGTGGGGACATGAACACTGAAGCTTTCTTT; cdr3_aa: CASSLGGGDMNTEAFF
d_call: NA; v_call: TRBV7-3; j_call: TRBJ2-7; clone_size: NA; cdr3_nt: TGTGCCAGCAGCTTAACCGGGGGAAACTACGAGCAGTACTTC; cdr3_aa: CASSLTGGNYEQYF
d_call: NA; v_call: TRBV19; j_call: TRBJ1-1; clone_size: NA; cdr3_nt: TGTGCCAGTAGTATGGGGGCTTGGACTGAAGCTTTCTTT; cdr3_aa: CASSMGAWTEAFF
d_call: NA; v_call: TRBV5-4; j_call: TRBJ1-3; clone_size: NA; cdr3_nt: TGTGCCAGCAGAGATGGACAGTCTGGAAACACCATATATTTT; cdr3_aa: CASRDGQSGNTIYF
d_call: TRBD2; v_call: TRBV6-4; j_call: TRBJ2-1; clone_size: NA; cdr3_nt: TGTGCCAGCAGTGTACTAGCGGGAGACGACAATGAGCAGTTCTTC; cdr3_aa: CASSVLAGDDNEQFF
d_call: NA; v_call: TRBV6-1; j_call: TRBJ1-3; clone_size: once; cdr3_nt: TGTGCCAGCAGTGAAAACGGACAGAAGGACACCATATATTTT; cdr3_aa: CASSENGQKDTIYF
d_call: NA; v_call: TRBV3-1/TRBV3-2; j_call: TRBJ2-2; clone_size: NA; cdr3_nt: TGTGCCAGCAGCCTAACTGGGGCAGGGGTCGGCGGGGAGCTGTTTTTT; cdr3_aa: CASSLTGAGVGGELFF
d_call: TRBD1; v_call: TRBV4-1; j_call: TRBJ2-2; clone_size: few; cdr3_nt: TGCGCCAGCAGCGGGACAGGGCGCCAAAGGGTCACCGGGGAGCTGTTTTTT; cdr3_aa: CASSGTGRQRVTGELFF
d_call: NA; v_call: TRBV21-1; j_call: TRBJ1-2; clone_size: NA; cdr3_nt: TGTGCCAGCAGCTTTCCCGGGACAGGGACCTTTGGCTACACCTTC; cdr3_aa: CASSFPGTGTFGYTF
d_call: NA; v_call: TRBV6-1; j_call: TRBJ2-7; clone_size: NA; cdr3_nt: TGTGCCAGCAGTGAAGCGCTTGGGCAGGCGGGGTACGAGCAGTACTTC; cdr3_aa: CASSEALGQAGYEQYF
d_call: TRBD1; v_call: TRBV5-1; j_call: TRBJ1-2; clone_size: NA; cdr3_nt: TGCGCCAGCAGCAGGGGACAGGGGGATGGCTACACCTTC; cdr3_aa: CASSRGQGDGYTF
d_call: NA; v_call: TRBV3-1/TRBV3-2; j_call: TRBJ1-2; clone_size: NA; cdr3_nt: TGTGCCAGCAGCCAAGAGAATGCGGGGGATGGCTACACCTTC; cdr3_aa: CASSQENAGDGYTF
d_call: TRBD2; v_call: TRBV28; j_call: TRBJ2-4; clone_size: NA; cdr3_nt: TGTGCCAGCAGTCTAGCGGGAGGGTTTCGGTTGGCCAAAAACATTCAGTACTTC; cdr3_aa: CASSLAGGFRLAKNIQYF
d_call: NA; v_call: TRBV27; j_call: TRBJ1-6; clone_size: NA; cdr3_nt: TGTGCCAGCAGTTCAGAAAATAATTCACCCCTCCACTTT; cdr3_aa: CASSSENNSPLHF
d_call: TRBD1; v_call: TRBV9; j_call: TRBJ1-1; clone_size: NA; cdr3_nt: TGTGCCAGCAGTGCTACAGGGGGCGTAGCGACTGAAGCTTTCTTT; cdr3_aa: CASSATGGVATEAFF
d_call: NA; v_call: TRBV21-1; j_call: TRBJ2-3; clone_size: few; cdr3_nt: TGTGCCAGCAGCAAAAGTTGGCTAGCGGGAGGGTTGGATACGCAGTATTTT; cdr3_aa: CASSKSWLAGGLDTQYF
d_call: TRBD1; v_call: TRBV19; j_call: TRBJ1-5; clone_size: NA; cdr3_nt: TGTGCCAGTAGTACCCCCGGGACAGGGGGAGATCAGCCCCAGCATTTT; cdr3_aa: CASSTPGTGGDQPQHF
d_call: TRBD1; v_call: TRBV30; j_call: TRBJ2-6; clone_size: NA; cdr3_nt: TGTGCCTGGCGTCCACAGGGGACTGGGGCCAACGTCCTGACTTTC; cdr3_aa: CAWRPQGTGANVLTF